This T cell receptor (beta chain) was found in a study of blood T cell repertoires in COVID-19. The sample holds a few counts of this clone. Clones were read by immunoSEQ multiplex PCR, and TCRdb kept only the in-frame ones, dropping some. The sample lists about 160,000 clones, about 84% occurring once. Trimming took 6 bases from V and 5 from J; bases not matched to a gene: 8. The CDR3 contains 15 residues. Germline-derived CDR1 and CDR2 are SGHRS and YFSETQ. The source material was PBMCs or T cells enriched from blood (not recorded which). The TCR sequence derives from a middle-aged woman with acute COVID-19. The genes are TRBV5-1 and TRBJ2-5, with 12 bases that match TRBD2. CDR3 sequence (DNA): TGCGCCAGCATCCCTAGCGGGAGGGCCGGTGAGACCCAGTACTTC. This translates into CASIPSGRAGETQYF.